One and the same sample provided the 9 T cell receptor beta chains below, sequenced in a study of Graves' ophthalmopathy and Graves' hyperthyroidism (dated 2018 in TCRdb). Instrument used: Illumina HiSeq 2000. TCR beta CDR3 regions were amplified from RNA transcripts for repertoire sequencing. HTBI primers and the Qiagen OneStep RT-PCR kit were used in a first-round RT-PCR, which was followed by a second-round multiplex PCR, size selection and purification. In TCRdb, the public reads were trimmed at Q25 with fastp and aligned with MiXCR, with productive beta chains retained. Each record represents a unique CDR3 protein, reported with the most common genes and DNA among its rows. The sample table lists about 400,000 distinct CDR3 sequences, approximately 20% of them with a count of one. The ten largest clones capture roughly 1.6% of the sample. Sequenced sample: peripheral blood. All receptors come from a young woman with Graves' ophthalmopathy. Donor details come from another sample of the same person, matched by shared clones.

The chain couples TRBV7-2 to TRBJ2-5, with 12 bases fitting TRBD2. Per germline, CDR1 SGHTA and CDR2 FQGNSA. The CDR3 is 17 residues long. Trimming at V came to 2 bases and at J to 5 bases, leaving 9 bases not matched to a gene. CDR3 DNA sequence: TGTGCCAGCAGCTTAAGGGCTAGCGGGGGGGAGGGGGAGACCCAGTACTTC. Translation gives CASSLRASGGEGETQYF.

This clonotype appeared many times. The V and J genes are TRBV29-1 and TRBJ2-7, with 8 bases fitting TRBD1. J was trimmed by 1 base and V by 4 bases; bases with no gene match: 12. The germline V gene has CDR1 SQVTM and CDR2 ANQGSEA. CDR3 length: 16 residues. The CDR3 bases are TGCAGCGTTGGAGGCCCGGCAGGGGGCCGGTCCTACGAGCAGTACTTC. It encodes CSVGGPAGGRSYEQYF.

This clonotype was counted ten times or more. The CDR3 nucleotides read TGTGCCAGCAGCCAAGATCCCGGTCAGCCCCAGCATTTT. Amino acid sequence: CASSQDPGQPQHF. The chain recombines TRBV4-2 with TRBJ1-5; no reliable D call. This CDR3 is built from 13 residues. CDR1 is LGHNA and CDR2 is YNFKEQ in the germline V gene. Trimming pared 0 bases from V and 6 bases from J, leaving 6 bases between.

This clonotype was counted at least ten times. The junction and the germline gene differ at one end; a read error may be behind it. The chain joins TRBV6-5 to TRBJ2-7; a weak D match, TRBD1 (6 bases). The CDR3 length is 13 residues. Germline values: CDR1 MNHEY, CDR2 SVGAGI. The CDR3 region has the DNA TGTGCCAGCAGTTACCTTACCGGGACAAGCCTCGACTTC. The encoded protein is CASSYLTGTSLDF.

This clonotype was seen repeatedly, ten times or more. The chain couples TRBV28 to TRBJ1-5, with D hard to call. Trimming cost V 5 bases and J 6 bases, with 14 bases left between them. The CDR3 loop spans 14 amino acids. The germline gives CDR1 MDHEN, CDR2 SYDVKM. CDR3 sequence (DNA): TGTGCCAGCAGTCCCGATCGTCCGGTTCAGCCCCAGCATTTT. This gives the protein CASSPDRPVQPQHF.

This clonotype was seen at least ten times. The junction and the germline gene differ at one end; a read error may be behind it. This rearrangement joins TRBV27 to TRBJ1-1; D remains unclear. The CDR3 runs 14 residues. Germline assignment: CDR1 MNHEY and CDR2 SMNVEV (reference sequence). The CDR3: CAGSLRVRDTEAFF. In DNA form, the CDR3 reads TGTGCCGGCAGTCTGAGGGTAAGAGACACTGAAGCTTTCTTT.

This clonotype was seen more than once but under ten times. This rearrangement joins TRBV6-1 to TRBJ1-2, with D maybe TRBD1 (6 bases). Trimming took off 6 bases at V and 4 bases at J, with 21 bases between the two ends. There are 16 residues in the CDR3. Germline V gene sequence: CDR1 MNHNS, CDR2 SASEGT. CDR3: CASRRAGEGGSYGYTF. The CDR3 nucleotides are TGTGCCAGCAGACGGGCAGGGGAAGGGGGATCCTATGGCTACACCTTC.

This clonotype was observed at least ten times. The chain joins TRBV27 to TRBJ2-2, with D perhaps TRBD2 (5 bases). Germline V gene data show CDR1 as MNHEY and CDR2 as SMNVEV (reference sequence). V was clipped by 3 bases and J by 6 bases, with 20 bases between them. The CDR3 runs 17 residues. Here the CDR3 DNA reads TGTGCCAGCAGTTTTCTCCGCTTCGACTACCCTCCCGGGGAGCTGTTTTTT. This gives the protein CASSFLRFDYPPGELFF.

The chain combines TRBV30 with TRBJ1-2; 8 bases fit TRBD1. V lost 7 bases to trimming and J lost 4 bases; unmatched junction nucleotides: 8. The germline CDR1 and CDR2 sequences are GTSNPN and SVGIG (reference sequence). This CDR3 is 13 amino acids long. For the CDR3, the DNA is TGTGCCTCTACCGACAGGGGCCTCTATGGCTACACCTTC. Translating it yields CASTDRGLYGYTF.